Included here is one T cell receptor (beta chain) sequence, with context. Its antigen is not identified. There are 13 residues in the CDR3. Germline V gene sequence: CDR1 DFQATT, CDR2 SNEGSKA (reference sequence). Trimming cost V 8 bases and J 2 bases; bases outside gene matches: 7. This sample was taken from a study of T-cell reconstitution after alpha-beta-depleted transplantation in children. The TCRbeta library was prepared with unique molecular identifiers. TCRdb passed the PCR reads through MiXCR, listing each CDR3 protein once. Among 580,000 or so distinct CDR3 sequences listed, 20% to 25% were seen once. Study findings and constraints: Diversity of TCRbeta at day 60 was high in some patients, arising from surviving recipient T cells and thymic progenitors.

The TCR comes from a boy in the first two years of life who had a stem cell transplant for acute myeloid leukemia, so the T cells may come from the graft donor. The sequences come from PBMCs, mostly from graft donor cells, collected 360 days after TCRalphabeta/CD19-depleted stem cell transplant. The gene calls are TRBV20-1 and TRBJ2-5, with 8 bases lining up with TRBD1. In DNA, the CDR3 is TGCAGTACCCCCGGACAGGGTCAAGAGACCCAGTACTTC. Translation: CSTPGQGQETQYF.